This T cell receptor beta chain was obtained from a study of T cells in Graves' hyperthyroidism and ophthalmopathy. Study-level results: Separating ophthalmopathy from stable hyperthyroidism was achieved by a 13 V-J model. The blood repertoire included most of the expanded thyroid clonotypes above 0.001. Model output signaled ophthalmopathy a median roughly 6 months ahead of onset.

With respect to this clonotype: Its antigen is currently unknown.

These patients, aged 18 to 65, had recently diagnosed hyperthyroidism lasting under 2 months. Germline assignment: CDR1 KGHDR and CDR2 SFDVKD. This CDR3 spans 17 amino acids. V dropped 1 base and J dropped 7; count of bases not matched to a gene: 15. What was amplified from RNA transcripts were TCR beta CDR3 regions. With the HTBI primer set, the TCR CDR3 went through a first round of RT-PCR. TCRdb re-called the multiplex PCR reads through MiXCR, storing one row per CDR3 protein. The data contain approximately 32,000 distinct CDR3 sequences, around 48% of them singletons. This TCR was sampled from a woman between 45 and 65 years old with Graves' hyperthyroidism that later progressed to Graves' ophthalmopathy. The sequenced sample consisted of blood. This chain links TRBV24-1 with TRBJ2-7, with 7 bases lining up with TRBD2. DNA of the CDR3: TGTGCCACCAGTGATTTTGATGGGACTAAGGGCAAGAGGGAGCAGTACTTC. Amino acid sequence: CATSDFDGTKGKREQYF.